The 22 T cell receptor beta chains presented below share a single source sample, sequenced in a study of T cell responses to AZD1222 COVID-19 vaccine. Clones were sequenced by immunoSEQ multiplex PCR, and TCRdb holds only the in-frame ones, with some missing. This repertoire shows approximately 130,000 clones, about nine tenths found once; its top ten account for 0.85% to 1.2%. Material: peripheral blood, obtained 28 days after the second AZD1222 dose. The receptors originated from an adult who received the AZD1222 COVID-19 vaccine.

J is TRBJ1-3 and V is TRBV19; D might be TRBD1 (6 bases). The CDR3 totals 14 residues. Trimming cost V 4 bases and J 4 bases, with 11 bases left between them. CDR1 and CDR2 (germline): LNHDA, SQIVND (reference sequence). For the CDR3, the DNA is TGTGCCAGTAGTACGGGGGCGCGGGGAAACACCATATATTTT. It is translated as CASSTGARGNTIYF.

The chain has TRBV7-2 and TRBJ2-3; TRBD2 matches at 10 bases. Germline V gene data show CDR1 as SGHTA and CDR2 as FQGNSA. This CDR3 has 19 amino acids. Trimming took 1 base from V and 0 from J; bases not matched to a gene: 10. The CDR3 reads CASSLGVRLAGASTDTQYF. For the CDR3, the DNA is TGTGCCAGCAGCTTAGGGGTAAGGCTAGCGGGGGCCAGCACAGATACGCAGTATTTT.

The J gene is TRBJ1-1, the V gene TRBV27, with unresolved D. The V gene lost 5 bases and the J gene lost 8 bases, with 18 bases spanning the gap. The CDR3 contains 14 residues. The germline gives CDR1 MNHEY, CDR2 SMNVEV (reference sequence). The CDR3 nucleotides read TGTGCCAGCAGTCCTCGAACAGCGGATCTCGAAGCTTTCTTT. It yields the protein CASSPRTADLEAFF.

This clone was recorded only once. The chain uses TRBV12-3 or TRBV12-4 and TRBJ1-6; D ambiguous. The CDR3 is 13 amino acids. The ends were cut back, 7 bases at V and 12 bases at J, with 16 bases in the middle. The DNA of the CDR3 is TGTGCCAGCACCATCTTCTGGTCCGGACCCCTCCACTTT. Amino acid sequence: CASTIFWSGPLHF.

This chain links TRBV5-1 with TRBJ1-4; possibly TRBD1 for D (5 bases). CDR1 is SGHRS, CDR2 YFSETQ, per germline. CDR3 length: 13 amino acids. Between the trimmed V and J ends, which lost 8 bases and 3 bases, there was a span of 11 bases. In DNA form, the CDR3 reads TGCGCCAGTAAACCGGGGGCTAATGAAAAACTGTTTTTT. Its translation: CASKPGANEKLFF.

V and J are TRBV28 and TRBJ1-2; 7 bases agree with TRBD1. V shed 9 bases and J 4 bases; nucleotides not matched to a gene: 8. The CDR3 extends over 13 amino acids. Germline CDR1 MDHEN, CDR2 SYDVKM. The CDR3 coding sequence is TGTGCCAGTACCCGGGACAGTGGCTATGGCTACACCTTC. The encoded protein is CASTRDSGYGYTF.

The chain is built from TRBV6-5 and TRBJ1-6; possible D gene TRBD1, 5 bases. The V and J ends lost 2 bases and 7 bases respectively, with 9 bases between them. The germline V gene has CDR1 MNHEY and CDR2 SVGAGI. CDR3 size: 14 residues. This chain's CDR3 is CASSYGGTNSPLHF. The CDR3 DNA reads as TGTGCCAGCAGTTACGGTGGGACCAATTCACCCCTCCACTTT.

This clone was recorded a few times. The genes are TRBV6-2 or TRBV6-3 and TRBJ2-1, with D perhaps matching TRBD1 (5 bases). CDR3 length: 15 amino acids. In germline, CDR1 is MNHEY, CDR2 SVGEGT. Trimming shortened V by 1 base and J by 8 bases, and 15 bases separated the two germline ends. The CDR3 protein is CASSYFGQSGDEQFF. The DNA for the CDR3 is TGTGCCAGCAGTTACTTCGGACAAAGTGGCGATGAGCAGTTCTTC.

The V gene is TRBV7-2, the J gene TRBJ2-1, with 11 bases aligning to TRBD1. This CDR3 spans 16 amino acids. The germline CDR1 and CDR2 sequences are SGHTA and FQGNSA. V was pared by 3 bases and J by 7 bases, with 8 bases of the junction left unmatched. CDR3 in amino acids: CASSLTGTGGRNEQFF. The DNA for the CDR3 is TGTGCCAGCAGCTTGACCGGGACAGGGGGTCGGAATGAGCAGTTCTTC.

CDR3 sequence reads: CASSEVWVGANVLTF. The CDR3 nucleotides are TGTGCCAGCAGTGAAGTCTGGGTTGGGGCCAACGTCCTGACTTTC. The chain carries TRBV6-1 and TRBJ2-6; D is unresolved. Germline values: CDR1 MNHNS, CDR2 SASEGT. The CDR3 loop spans 15 amino acids. Trimming removed 1 base at V and 3 bases at J, with 7 bases between.

The chain carries TRBV6-1 and TRBJ2-3, with 10 nucleotides matching TRBD2. V was clipped by 2 bases and J by 8 bases; unmatched bases: 13. The germline CDR1 and CDR2 sequences are MNHNS and SASEGT. The length of the CDR3 is 17 residues. The CDR3 DNA is TGTGCCAGCAGTGAAAGTAGGGGGGGAACTAGCGGGGTTACGCAGTATTTT. It specifies CASSESRGGTSGVTQYF.

About this clone itself: Other DNA sequences in this specimen translate into the identical CDR3. V is TRBV7-3 and J is TRBJ1-1; D not resolved. The V end was cut by 0 bases, the J end by 1 base, with 3 bases between. The germline V gene encodes CDR1 SGHTA and CDR2 FQGTGA. The CDR3 consists of 13 residues. In nucleotides, the CDR3 is TGTGCCAGCAGCTTAACCTCGAACACTGAAGCTTTCTTT. Its translation is CASSLTSNTEAFF.

The chain employs TRBV9 and TRBJ2-2; 8 bases fit TRBD1. The CDR3 extends over 17 amino acids. V was pared by 4 bases and J by 3 bases, with 11 bases of the junction left unmatched. Per germline, CDR1 SGDLS and CDR2 YYNGEE. CDR3 amino acids: CASSPSGGHGDTGELFF. The CDR3 DNA reads TGTGCCAGCAGCCCCTCAGGGGGCCACGGGGACACCGGGGAGCTGTTTTTT.

This chain joins TRBV6-4 and TRBJ1-2; maybe TRBD1 (5 bases). V lost 3 bases and J 2 bases, leaving 10 bases between the germline ends. This CDR3 contains 14 residues. Germline CDR1 MRHNA, CDR2 SNTAGT. The CDR3 DNA sequence: TGTGCCAGCAGTGAAATCCCAGGGAACTATGGCTACACCTTC. Residues: CASSEIPGNYGYTF.

The J gene is TRBJ2-7, the V gene TRBV7-9; no definite D call. The CDR3 has 14 residues. Germline V gene data show CDR1 as SEHNR and CDR2 as FQNEAQ (reference sequence). V was pared by 1 base and J by 0 bases, with 7 bases between. Written as DNA, the CDR3 is TGTGCCAGCAGCTTAGGGCAAAACTCCTACGAGCAGTACTTC. Translated, it gives CASSLGQNSYEQYF.

The genes are TRBV4-2 and TRBJ2-7; D remains unclear. The CDR3 loop spans 12 amino acids. Germline CDR1 reads LGHNA; CDR2 reads YNFKEQ. The V end lost 0 bases, the J end lost 5 bases, and 5 bases lay between the germline ends. The CDR3 DNA sequence: TGTGCCAGCAGCCAAGATTACGACGAGCAGTACTTC. Its protein product is CASSQDYDEQYF.

CDR3 bases: TGTGCCAGCAGTTACTCGAGTTACAGGGCGCCTGGGGCTGGCTACACCTTC. It encodes CASSYSSYRAPGAGYTF. V usage is TRBV6-2 or TRBV6-3 and J usage is TRBJ1-2, with D perhaps matching TRBD1 (6 bases). This CDR3 is 17 amino acids long. The germline CDR1 and CDR2 sequences are MNHEY and SVGEGT. V dropped 0 bases and J dropped 7 bases, with 21 bases sitting between them.

Comments on this clone: The sample contains more than one DNA sequence encoding this CDR3. This rearrangement joins TRBV5-1 to TRBJ1-3; D is ambiguous. Per germline, CDR1 SGHRS and CDR2 YFSETQ. The CDR3 is 14 amino acids. The V end lost 0 bases, the J end lost 0 bases, and 4 bases lay between the germline ends. The CDR3 bases are TGCGCCAGCAGCTTGGATAGCTCTGGAAACACCATATATTTT. This codes for CASSLDSSGNTIYF.

The gene calls are TRBV11-1 and TRBJ2-2; D call uncertain. Germline V CDR1 and CDR2: SGHAT, FQDESV (reference sequence). Trimming left V 5 bases short and J 2 bases short, with 12 bases between. CDR3 length: 15 residues. This CDR3 is CASSLYSRNTGELFF. The CDR3 DNA is TGTGCCAGCAGCCTATACTCTAGAAACACCGGGGAGCTGTTTTTT.

The chain recombines TRBV6-5 with TRBJ1-4, with D hard to call. Germline V gene data show CDR1 as MNHEY and CDR2 as SVGAGI. V was shortened by 0 bases and J by 8 bases, with 13 bases between the two germline ends. The CDR3 extends over 15 amino acids. The CDR3 reads CASSYSSGPAEKLFF. The CDR3 DNA sequence: TGTGCCAGCAGTTACTCATCCGGGCCGGCAGAAAAACTGTTTTTT.

The chain has TRBV10-2 and TRBJ1-1; D unclear. Germline V lookup: CDR1 WSHSY, CDR2 SAAADI. The CDR3 is 14 amino acids. V shed 5 bases and J shed 4 bases, with 14 bases lying between them. CDR3 residues: CASSKFRSGTEAFF. CDR3 coding DNA: TGCGCCAGCAGTAAGTTCAGGTCGGGCACTGAAGCTTTCTTT.

The CDR3 DNA is TGTGCCAGCTCATCGAATAAAGGTCTTCTTGGCTCCTACAATGAGCAGTTCTTC. Its translation: CASSSNKGLLGSYNEQFF. V gene TRBV18 combines with J gene TRBJ2-1; D unresolved. V lost 5 bases and J lost 0, with 20 bases in between. The CDR3 contains 18 residues. The germline gives CDR1 KGHSH, CDR2 LQKENI.